The entry that follows covers one TCR beta chain sequence. Its antigen is not identified. Next came a second PCR, run for about 7 to 11 cycles, which used a sample-barcoded 5' primer along with a J-beta primer mix. TCRdb reprocessed the 5' RACE reads via MiXCR and lists one record per CDR3 protein. The sample has 450,000 to 700,000 distinct CDR3 sequences; 25% to 30% are singletons. V lost 3 bases and J 5 bases, leaving 13 bases between the germline ends. Germline assignment: CDR1 DFQATT and CDR2 SNEGSKA (reference sequence). CDR3 size: 13 residues. This sample is drawn from a study of blood T cells in healthy people across ages. General study results and limits: Naive CD4+ cell counts and diversity both ran higher in long-lived than in aged donors.

This sequence originates from a woman aged 70-85 years in good health. Material for sequencing was blood. The rearrangement uses TRBV20-1 and TRBJ2-5; perhaps D is TRBD1 or TRBD2 (5 bases each). CDR3 region: CSARWGPRETQYF. As DNA, the CDR3 is TGCAGTGCTAGGTGGGGACCTCGGGAGACCCAGTACTTC.